One sample yielded the 19 T cell receptor beta chains listed below, sequenced in a study of cytomegalovirus exposure and HLA in healthy donors. Both 60 Vbeta primers and 13 Jbeta primers went into the PCR. Measured with immunoSEQ multiplex PCR; TCRdb has only the in-frame clones, and not every one. The sample includes some 160,000 clones, roughly 80% seen only once; the top ten take 1% to 1.5%. Sequenced: PBMCs. The receptors here all came from a man aged 50 to 60 in good health and CMV-seropositive.

In this sample, this clone turned up once. The chain is built from TRBV14 and TRBJ2-1; D is unresolved. With 1 base removed from V and 6 bases from J, the gap between germline ends came to 13 bases. CDR1 and CDR2 (germline): SGHDN, FVKESK. The CDR3 runs to 15 residues. CDR3 amino acids: CASSQGSSVGNEQFF. DNA of the CDR3: TGTGCCAGCAGCCAAGGGTCTAGTGTGGGCAATGAGCAGTTCTTC.

The CDR3: CASSRQGATDTQYF. Here the CDR3 DNA reads TGTGCCAGCTCACGACAGGGGGCTACAGATACGCAGTATTTT. The J gene is TRBJ2-3, the V gene TRBV18, with 10 bases fitting TRBD1. V trimming: 4 bases; J trimming: 3 bases; junction bases outside the gene matches: 1. CDR1 is KGHSH and CDR2 is LQKENI in the germline V gene. There are 14 residues in the CDR3.

This clone came up a few times. The rearrangement uses TRBV18 and TRBJ1-2; no definite D call. From germline, CDR1 is KGHSH and CDR2 LQKENI. V lost 3 bases and J 8 bases, leaving 16 bases between the germline ends. The CDR3 consists of 14 residues. The chain's CDR3 is CASSPERLTMGYTF. The DNA of the CDR3 is TGTGCCAGCTCACCGGAGAGACTTACTATGGGCTACACCTTC.

This sequence joins TRBV30 and TRBJ2-6; tentatively, D is TRBD1 (5 bases). CDR1 is GTSNPN and CDR2 is SVGIG in the germline V gene (reference sequence). V was pared by 3 bases and J by 1 base, with 10 bases between. The CDR3 contains 15 residues. This chain's CDR3 is CAWSRVGSGANVLTF. The DNA for the CDR3 is TGTGCCTGGAGCAGGGTAGGGTCTGGGGCCAACGTCCTGACTTTC. Together with reference TRBV30 and TRBJ2-6, the CDR3 gives the full variable domain: SQTIHQWPATLVQPVGSPLSLECTVEGTSNPNLYWYRQAAGRGLQLLFYSVGIGQISSEVPQNLSASRPQDRQFILSSKKLLLSDSGFYLCAWSRVGSGANVLTFGAGSRLTVL.

V gene TRBV29-1 combines with J gene TRBJ2-1; D remains unclear. The germline V and J ends were trimmed by 7 bases and 4 bases, with 14 bases remaining between them. Germline CDR1 SQVTM, CDR2 ANQGSEA. The CDR3 is 13 residues long. The CDR3 loop is CSAPEETYNEQFF. As DNA, the CDR3 is TGCAGCGCCCCCGAAGAAACTTACAATGAGCAGTTCTTC.

This clone was detected only once. V gene TRBV5-1 combines with J gene TRBJ2-1; 8 bases align to TRBD2. Germline loops: CDR1 SGHRS, CDR2 YFSETQ. After removal of 2 bases from V and 1 base from J, the junction contained 5 bases not matched to a gene. This CDR3 contains 16 residues. The CDR3 here is CASSFSASGSYNEQFF. The CDR3 DNA reads TGCGCCAGCAGCTTCTCCGCTAGCGGGTCCTACAATGAGCAGTTCTTC.

The CDR3 is CASSSPGGNGYEQYF. The CDR3 coding sequence is TGTGCCAGCAGCTCCCCAGGGGGCAATGGCTACGAGCAGTACTTC. The J gene is TRBJ2-7, the V gene TRBV7-9, with 8 nucleotides matching TRBD1. Germline V lookup: CDR1 SEHNR, CDR2 FQNEAQ (reference sequence). The CDR3 has 15 amino acids. Losses at the gene ends were 4 bases for V and 3 bases for J; bases not matched to a gene: 8.

The chain combines TRBV9 with TRBJ1-1; the D is unclear. The CDR3 loop spans 14 amino acids. Germline-derived CDR1 and CDR2 are SGDLS and YYNGEE. V lost 4 bases to trimming and J lost 0 bases, with 10 bases between them. The CDR3 DNA sequence: TGTGCCAGCAGCCCCAGGAACATGAACACTGAAGCTTTCTTT. Protein product: CASSPRNMNTEAFF.

This chain joins TRBV7-8 and TRBJ1-1, with a possible D match to TRBD1 (5 bases). Germline-derived CDR1 and CDR2 are SGHVS and FQNEAQ. The CDR3 runs to 13 residues. Trimming shortened V by 1 base and J by 5 bases, and 8 bases separated the two germline ends. In nucleotides, the CDR3 is TGTGCCAGCAGCTTAGGACACAGGACTGAAGCTTTCTTT. As protein: CASSLGHRTEAFF.

V and J are TRBV15 and TRBJ2-3; 10 bases map to TRBD1. Trimming at V came to 5 bases and at J to 6 bases, leaving 8 bases not matched to a gene. This CDR3 is built from 15 residues. Germline V CDR1 and CDR2: LNHNV, YYDKDF (reference sequence). CDR3 nucleotides: TGTGCCACCAGCGTCCGGGACAGGGGATTTGATACGCAGTATTTT. Translation: CATSVRDRGFDTQYF. Variable domain in full (rest from reference TRBV15 and TRBJ2-3): DAMVIQNPRYQVTQFGKPVTLSCSQTLNHNVMYWYQQKSSQAPKLLFHYYDKDFNNEADTPDNFQSRRPNTSFCFLDIRSPGLGDTAMYLCATSVRDRGFDTQYFGPGTRLTVL.

V is TRBV7-2 and J is TRBJ2-3; TRBD2 might be the D (5 bases). In germline, CDR1 is SGHTA, CDR2 FQGNSA. Trimming removed 5 bases at V and 3 bases at J, with 18 bases between. The CDR3 loop spans 16 amino acids. CDR3 sequence: CASSPSVGRGTDTQYF. CDR3 in DNA: TGTGCCAGCAGCCCGTCTGTGGGCCGGGGAACAGATACGCAGTATTTT.

This chain connects TRBV21-1 to TRBJ2-1; the table calls TRBD2, which could not be checked here. TRBV21-1 is recorded as a pseudogene. This CDR3 contains 12 residues. The CDR3 region has the DNA TGTGCCAGCAGCAAATTTCCTCATGAGCAGTTCTTC. Translated: CASSKFPHEQFF.

The rearrangement uses TRBV5-6 and TRBJ1-2, with 7 bases identical to TRBD1. Looked up from germline, CDR1 is SGHDT and CDR2 is YYEEEE. The junction had 13 bases not matched to a gene; V was cut back by 0 bases and J by 8 bases. This CDR3 contains 16 residues. The CDR3 DNA sequence: TGTGCCAGCAGCTTGGACCTGGGACAGATTCGAGGGGGCTACACCTTC. Protein product: CASSLDLGQIRGGYTF.

This clone was seen a few times. This chain connects TRBV18 to TRBJ1-1, with 8 nucleotides matching TRBD1. The CDR3 totals 14 residues. Germline V gives CDR1 KGHSH, CDR2 LQKENI. Unmatched junction bases numbered 2, after V lost 2 bases and J lost 3 bases. The CDR3 loop is CASSPTGGDTEAFF. The CDR3 DNA sequence: TGTGCCAGCTCACCAACAGGGGGGGACACTGAAGCTTTCTTT.

The chain combines TRBV5-5 with TRBJ2-3; no firm D call. CDR1 is SGHKS and CDR2 is YYEKEE in the germline V gene (reference sequence). V lost 0 bases and J lost 0, with 14 bases in between. The CDR3 is made up of 17 amino acids. The CDR3 nucleotides are TGTGCCAGCAGCTTGGCCTGGTCGGGTTCCAGCACAGATACGCAGTATTTT. Translation: CASSLAWSGSSTDTQYF.

This clone appeared a single time. The CDR3 sequence: CATGDRGYGYTF. DNA for the CDR3: TGTGCCACCGGGGACAGGGGCTATGGCTACACCTTC. The gene calls are TRBV28 and TRBJ1-2; 10 bases are shared with TRBD1. This CDR3 contains 12 residues. V was pared by 10 bases and J by 4 bases, with 3 bases of the junction left unmatched. Germline CDR1 MDHEN, CDR2 SYDVKM.

The rearrangement joins TRBV7-9 to TRBJ1-4; D is undetermined. Trimming pared 2 bases from V and 5 bases from J, leaving 21 bases between. The CDR3 totals 18 residues. The germline CDR1 and CDR2 sequences are SEHNR and FQNEAQ (reference sequence). CDR3 in DNA: TGTGCCAGCAGCTTACTCAACGGAGCCTTAGTTAGAAATGAAAAACTGTTTTTT. This encodes CASSLLNGALVRNEKLFF.

This chain joins TRBV4-1 and TRBJ1-1; no firm D call. CDR3 length: 15 residues. V was pared by 0 bases and J by 2 bases, with 10 bases between. Germline V gives CDR1 MGHRA, CDR2 YSYEKL. CDR3 coding DNA: TGCGCCAGCAGCCAAGATTTTCAATTTAACACTGAAGCTTTCTTT. This encodes CASSQDFQFNTEAFF.

The V and J genes are TRBV4-3 and TRBJ2-3; 7 bases are shared with TRBD2. Trimming at V came to 1 base and at J to 4 bases, leaving 5 bases not matched to a gene. CDR1 is LGHNA, CDR2 YSLEER, per germline. This CDR3 spans 15 amino acids. CDR3 residues: CASSQGLASPDTQYF. In DNA, the CDR3 is TGCGCCAGCAGCCAAGGACTAGCCTCCCCAGATACGCAGTATTTT.